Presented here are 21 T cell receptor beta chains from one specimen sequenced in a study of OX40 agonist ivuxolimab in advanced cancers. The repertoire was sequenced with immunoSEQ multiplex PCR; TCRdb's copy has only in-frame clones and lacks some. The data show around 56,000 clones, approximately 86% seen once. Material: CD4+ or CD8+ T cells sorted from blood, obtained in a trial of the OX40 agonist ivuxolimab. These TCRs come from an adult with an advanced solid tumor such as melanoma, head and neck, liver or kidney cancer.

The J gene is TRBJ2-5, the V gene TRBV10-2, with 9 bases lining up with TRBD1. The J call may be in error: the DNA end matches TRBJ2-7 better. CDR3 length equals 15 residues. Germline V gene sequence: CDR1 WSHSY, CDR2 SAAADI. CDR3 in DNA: TGCGCCAGCAGTGAAGGCGGGACAGGGTTATACGAGCAGTACTTC. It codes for CASSEGGTGLYEQYF.

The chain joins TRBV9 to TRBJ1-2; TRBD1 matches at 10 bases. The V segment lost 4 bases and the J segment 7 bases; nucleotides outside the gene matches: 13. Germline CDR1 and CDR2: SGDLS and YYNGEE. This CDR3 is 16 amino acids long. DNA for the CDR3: TGTGCCAGCAGCTTAATTGGACAGGGGGAAGGGTCTGGCTACACCTTC. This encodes CASSLIGQGEGSGYTF.

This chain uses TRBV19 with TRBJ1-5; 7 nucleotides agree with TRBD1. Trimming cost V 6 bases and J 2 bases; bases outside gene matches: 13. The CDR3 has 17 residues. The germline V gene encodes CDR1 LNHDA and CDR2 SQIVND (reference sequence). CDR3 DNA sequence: TGTGCCAGTAGGCGAACCGACTCAGGGGGAGGCAATCAGCCCCAGCATTTT. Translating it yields CASRRTDSGGGNQPQHF.

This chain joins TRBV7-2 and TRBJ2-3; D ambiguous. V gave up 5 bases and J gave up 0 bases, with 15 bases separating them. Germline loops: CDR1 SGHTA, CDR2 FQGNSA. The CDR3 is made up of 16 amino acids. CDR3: CASSPSYSTSTDTQYF. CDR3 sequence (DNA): TGTGCCAGCAGCCCCTCTTATTCGACCAGCACAGATACGCAGTATTTT.

The CDR3 is CASSSRTTNEKLFF. CDR3 nucleotide sequence: TGTGCCAGCAGCTCGCGGACAACTAATGAAAAACTGTTTTTT. The genes are TRBV11-2 and TRBJ1-4; D remains ambiguous. The germline V and J ends were trimmed by 4 bases and 0 bases, with 6 bases remaining between them. In germline, CDR1 is SGHAT, CDR2 FQNNGV. CDR3 length: 14 residues.

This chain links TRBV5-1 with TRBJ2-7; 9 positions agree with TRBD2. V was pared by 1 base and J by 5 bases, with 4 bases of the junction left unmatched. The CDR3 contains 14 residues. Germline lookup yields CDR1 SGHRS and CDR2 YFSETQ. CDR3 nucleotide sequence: TGCGCCAGCAGCTTGACTAGCGGGTTGCACGAGCAGTACTTC. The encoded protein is CASSLTSGLHEQYF.

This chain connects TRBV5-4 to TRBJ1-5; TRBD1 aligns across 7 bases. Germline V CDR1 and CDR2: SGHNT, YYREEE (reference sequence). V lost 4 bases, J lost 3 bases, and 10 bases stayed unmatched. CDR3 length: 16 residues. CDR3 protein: CASSRIEDRLNQPQHF. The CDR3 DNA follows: TGTGCCAGCAGCCGCATTGAGGACAGGCTCAATCAGCCCCAGCATTTT.

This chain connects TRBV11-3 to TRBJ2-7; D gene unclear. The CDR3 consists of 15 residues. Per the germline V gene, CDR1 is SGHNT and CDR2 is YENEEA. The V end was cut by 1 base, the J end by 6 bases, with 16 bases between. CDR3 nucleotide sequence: TGTGCCAGCAGCTTAGGGGGTCTCAAGGCCTCCGAGCAGTACTTC. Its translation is CASSLGGLKASEQYF. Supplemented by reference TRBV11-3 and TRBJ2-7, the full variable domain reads EAGVVQSPRYKIIEKKQPVAFWCNPISGHNTLYWYLQNLGQGPELLIRYENEEAVDDSQLPKDRFSAERLKGVDSTLKIQPAELGDSAVYLCASSLGGLKASEQYFGPGTRLTVT.

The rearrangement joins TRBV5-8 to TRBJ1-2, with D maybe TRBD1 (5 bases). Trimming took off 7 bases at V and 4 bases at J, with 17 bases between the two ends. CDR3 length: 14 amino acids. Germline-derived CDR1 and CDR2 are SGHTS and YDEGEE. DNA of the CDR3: TGTGCCAGCCGCCCCCTGGGGGGAGGCTATGGCTACACCTTC. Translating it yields CASRPLGGGYGYTF.

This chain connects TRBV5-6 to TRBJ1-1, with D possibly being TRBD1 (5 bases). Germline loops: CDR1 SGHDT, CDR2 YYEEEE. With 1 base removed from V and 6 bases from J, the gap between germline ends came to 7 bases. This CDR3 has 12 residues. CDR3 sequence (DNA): TGTGCCAGCAGCTTGTCAGGGCCTGAAGCTTTCTTT. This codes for CASSLSGPEAFF. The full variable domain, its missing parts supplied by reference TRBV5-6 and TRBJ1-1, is DAGVTQSPTHLIKTRGQQVTLRCSPKSGHDTVSWYQQALGQGPQFIFQYYEEEERQRGNFPDRFSGHQFPNYSSELNVNALLLGDSALYLCASSLSGPEAFFGQGTRLTVV.

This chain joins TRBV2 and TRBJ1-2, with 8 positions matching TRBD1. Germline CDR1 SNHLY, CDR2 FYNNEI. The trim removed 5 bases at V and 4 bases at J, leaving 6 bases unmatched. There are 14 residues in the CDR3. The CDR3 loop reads CASSPQGAGYGYTF. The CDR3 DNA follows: TGTGCCAGCAGTCCCCAGGGGGCGGGCTATGGCTACACCTTC.

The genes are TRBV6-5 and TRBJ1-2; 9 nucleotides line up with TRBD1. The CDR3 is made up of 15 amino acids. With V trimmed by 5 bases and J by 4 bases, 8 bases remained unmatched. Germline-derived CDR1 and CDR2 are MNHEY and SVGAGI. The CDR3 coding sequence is TGTGCCAGCAGTCCGGACAGGGGAGTCCCCTATGGCTACACCTTC. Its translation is CASSPDRGVPYGYTF.

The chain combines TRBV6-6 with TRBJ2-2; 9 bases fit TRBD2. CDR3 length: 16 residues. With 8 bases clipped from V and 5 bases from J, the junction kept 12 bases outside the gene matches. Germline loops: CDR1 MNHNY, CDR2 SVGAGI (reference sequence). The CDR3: CASHKWAGGGTGELFF. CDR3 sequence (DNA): TGTGCCAGCCATAAGTGGGCGGGAGGGGGAACCGGGGAGCTGTTTTTT.

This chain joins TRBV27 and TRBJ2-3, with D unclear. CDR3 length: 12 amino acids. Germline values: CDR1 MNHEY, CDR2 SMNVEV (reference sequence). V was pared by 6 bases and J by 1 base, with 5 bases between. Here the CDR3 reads CASRSRTDTQYF. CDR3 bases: TGTGCCAGCAGGTCGCGCACAGATACGCAGTATTTT.

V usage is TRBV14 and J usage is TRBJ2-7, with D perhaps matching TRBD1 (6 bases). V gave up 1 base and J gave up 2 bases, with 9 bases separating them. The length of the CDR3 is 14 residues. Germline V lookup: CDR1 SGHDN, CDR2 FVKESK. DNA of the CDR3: TGTGCCAGCAGCCAAGTCTGGACAGCCTACGAGCAGTACTTC. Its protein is CASSQVWTAYEQYF. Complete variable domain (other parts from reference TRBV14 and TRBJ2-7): EAGVTQFPSHSVIEKGQTVTLRCDPISGHDNLYWYRRVMGKEIKFLLHFVKESKQDESGMPNNRFLAERTGGTYSTLKVQPAELEDSGVYFCASSQVWTAYEQYFGPGTRLTVT.

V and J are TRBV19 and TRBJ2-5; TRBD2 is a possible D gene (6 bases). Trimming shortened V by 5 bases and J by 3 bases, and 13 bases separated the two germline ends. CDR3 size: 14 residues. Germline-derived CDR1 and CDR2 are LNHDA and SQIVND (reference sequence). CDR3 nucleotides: TGTGCCAGTAGTCCTGGGACTTCGGAAGAGACCCAGTACTTC. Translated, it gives CASSPGTSEETQYF.

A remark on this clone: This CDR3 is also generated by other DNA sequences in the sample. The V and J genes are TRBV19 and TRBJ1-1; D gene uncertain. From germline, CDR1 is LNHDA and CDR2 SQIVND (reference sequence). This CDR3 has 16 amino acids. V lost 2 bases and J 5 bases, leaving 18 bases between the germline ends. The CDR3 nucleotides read TGTGCCAGTAGTATATCACGAGGGAGCCGGCGGACTGAAGCTTTCTTT. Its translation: CASSISRGSRRTEAFF. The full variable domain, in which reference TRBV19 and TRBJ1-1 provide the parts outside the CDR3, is DGGITQSPKYLFRKEGQNVTLSCEQNLNHDAMYWYRQDPGQGLRLIYYSQIVNDFQKGDIAEGYSVSREKKESFPLTVTSAQKNPTAFYLCASSISRGSRRTEAFFGQGTRLTVV.

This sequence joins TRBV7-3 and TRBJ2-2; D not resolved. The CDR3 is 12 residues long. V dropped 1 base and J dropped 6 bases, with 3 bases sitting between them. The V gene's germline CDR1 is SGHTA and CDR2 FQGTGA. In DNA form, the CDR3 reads TGTGCCAGCAGCTTAATGTCCGGGGAGCTGTTTTTT. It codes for CASSLMSGELFF.

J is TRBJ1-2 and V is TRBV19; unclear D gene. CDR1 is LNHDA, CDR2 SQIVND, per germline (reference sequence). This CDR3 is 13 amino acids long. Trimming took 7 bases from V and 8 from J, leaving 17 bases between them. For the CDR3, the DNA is TGTGCCAGTAAGTCCGATGACATTTGGGGCTACACCTTC. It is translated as CASKSDDIWGYTF. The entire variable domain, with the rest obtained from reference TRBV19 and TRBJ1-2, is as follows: DGGITQSPKYLFRKEGQNVTLSCEQNLNHDAMYWYRQDPGQGLRLIYYSQIVNDFQKGDIAEGYSVSREKKESFPLTVTSAQKNPTAFYLCASKSDDIWGYTFGSGTRLTVV.

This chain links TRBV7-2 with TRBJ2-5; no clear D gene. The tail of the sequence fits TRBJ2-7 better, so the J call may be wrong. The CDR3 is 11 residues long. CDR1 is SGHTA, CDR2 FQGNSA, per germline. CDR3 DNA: TGTGCCAGCAGCGTAGGCTACGAGCAGTACTTC. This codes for CASSVGYEQYF.

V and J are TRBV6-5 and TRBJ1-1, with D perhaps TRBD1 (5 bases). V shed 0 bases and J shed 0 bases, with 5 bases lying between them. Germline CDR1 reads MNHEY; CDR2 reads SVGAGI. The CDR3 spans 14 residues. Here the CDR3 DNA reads TGTGCCAGCAGTTACTCCAGGGTGAACACTGAAGCTTTCTTT. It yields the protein CASSYSRVNTEAFF.